This is a list of T cell receptor beta chains from one sample in a study of beta chain features in type 1 diabetes. TCRdb's table, derived via immunoSEQ multiplex PCR, lists solely in-frame clones and lacks some. This sample yields 40,000 or so clones, of which 51% are seen a single time; roughly 2.1% belongs to the top ten. Sequenced sample: Tregs from blood. These receptors originate from a woman younger than 35 in good health. The CDR3 runs from the conserved cysteine through the conserved F or W. The order of the fields is CDR3 DNA, CDR3 protein, clone size, J gene, D gene, V gene. D genes are given only for firm matches. Rows may omit the clone size; those that give it use once, few, many or a size class.

CDR3 DNA: TGTGCCAGCTCACCACCGCAGGGCGGGGGAAATGAGCAGTTCTTC; CDR3 protein: CASSPPQGGGNEQFF; clone size: -; J gene: TRBJ2-1; D gene: TRBD2; V gene: TRBV18
CDR3 DNA: TGCGCCAGCAGCCAAGAACCGGATGCGGGTGAAAAACTGTTTTTT; CDR3 protein: CASSQEPDAGEKLFF; clone size: -; J gene: TRBJ1-4; D gene: -; V gene: TRBV4-3
CDR3 DNA: TGTGCCAGCAGCCTTTTGGCACAGGATCATTACGAGCAGTACTTC; CDR3 protein: CASSLLAQDHYEQYF; clone size: -; J gene: TRBJ2-7; D gene: -; V gene: TRBV28
CDR3 DNA: TGTGCCAGCAGCCCTGACAGGTCTTACACCGGGGAGCTGTTTTTT; CDR3 protein: CASSPDRSYTGELFF; clone size: -; J gene: TRBJ2-2; D gene: -; V gene: TRBV7-3
CDR3 DNA: TGTGCCAGCAGCCTACAGGGGGCAGGTCAGCCCCAGCATTTT; CDR3 protein: CASSLQGAGQPQHF; clone size: -; J gene: TRBJ1-5; D gene: TRBD1; V gene: TRBV2
CDR3 DNA: TGTGCCAGCTCACCACCAACTAGCGGGGAGCAGTTCTTC; CDR3 protein: CASSPPTSGEQFF; clone size: few; J gene: TRBJ2-1; D gene: TRBD2; V gene: TRBV18
CDR3 DNA: TGTGCCAGCAGCGTAGAGGGACAGCCACTCAAAAGCTACAATGAGCAGTTCTTC; CDR3 protein: CASSVEGQPLKSYNEQFF; clone size: -; J gene: TRBJ2-1; D gene: TRBD1; V gene: TRBV9
CDR3 DNA: TGTGCCAGCAGCCCCAACTGGCTAGCGGTGAACACCGGGGAGCTGTTTTTT; CDR3 protein: CASSPNWLAVNTGELFF; clone size: few; J gene: TRBJ2-2; D gene: TRBD2; V gene: TRBV7-9
CDR3 DNA: TGTGCCAGCGGGCGCGGGACGGAGACTAACTATGGCTACACCTTC; CDR3 protein: CASGRGTETNYGYTF; clone size: few; J gene: TRBJ1-2; D gene: -; V gene: TRBV5-6
CDR3 DNA: TGTGCCTGGAGTCAACTTACGAATGAGCAGTTCTTC; CDR3 protein: CAWSQLTNEQFF; clone size: few; J gene: TRBJ2-1; D gene: -; V gene: TRBV30
CDR3 DNA: TGCGCCAGCAGCGGACTAGCAGCTGAGACGGGGGAGCTGTTTTTT; CDR3 protein: CASSGLAAETGELFF; clone size: -; J gene: TRBJ2-2; D gene: TRBD2; V gene: TRBV5-1
CDR3 DNA: TGTGCCAGCTCACCCAAAGCATCTTCTGCAGATACGCAGTATTTT; CDR3 protein: CASSPKASSADTQYF; clone size: -; J gene: TRBJ2-3; D gene: -; V gene: TRBV18
CDR3 DNA: TGTGCCATCTGTGTCAGGGAAGAAGACGAGCAGTACTTC; CDR3 protein: CAICVREEDEQYF; clone size: medium-sized; J gene: TRBJ2-7; D gene: -; V gene: TRBV10-3
CDR3 DNA: TGTGCCACCAGCAGAGAGATAGCTACAGATACGCAGTATTTT; CDR3 protein: CATSREIATDTQYF; clone size: -; J gene: TRBJ2-3; D gene: -; V gene: TRBV15
CDR3 DNA: TGTGCCAGCAGCGCCGGACTAGCGGAACAAGAGACCCAGTACTTC; CDR3 protein: CASSAGLAEQETQYF; clone size: -; J gene: TRBJ2-5; D gene: TRBD2; V gene: TRBV7-2
CDR3 DNA: TGTGCCACCAGCAGAGACAGGGTTCGAAGCACTGAAGCTTTCTTT; CDR3 protein: CATSRDRVRSTEAFF; clone size: -; J gene: TRBJ1-1; D gene: -; V gene: TRBV15
CDR3 DNA: TGCGCCAGCAGCGACGGACAGGGGCTCAAGAAAAGCTCCTACGAGCAGTACTTC; CDR3 protein: CASSDGQGLKKSSYEQYF; clone size: -; J gene: TRBJ2-7; D gene: TRBD1; V gene: TRBV5-1
CDR3 DNA: TGTGCCAGCAGCTTCGGGACAGGGGGCTGGACCTTC; CDR3 protein: CASSFGTGGWTF; clone size: -; J gene: TRBJ1-2; D gene: TRBD1; V gene: TRBV5-4
CDR3 DNA: TGCGCCAGCAGCTTGCTAGGGGGCTATGAGCAGTTCTTC; CDR3 protein: CASSLLGGYEQFF; clone size: -; J gene: TRBJ2-1; D gene: TRBD1; V gene: TRBV5-1
CDR3 DNA: TGTGCCAGCAGCTTAAGGCAGGCTGTTGAAGCTTTCTTT; CDR3 protein: CASSLRQAVEAFF; clone size: -; J gene: TRBJ1-1; D gene: -; V gene: TRBV7-2
CDR3 DNA: TGTGCCAGCCACGGGAGGGGGCGTTGGGACAATCAGCCCCAGCATTTT; CDR3 protein: CASHGRGRWDNQPQHF; clone size: -; J gene: TRBJ1-5; D gene: TRBD1; V gene: TRBV28
CDR3 DNA: TGTGCCAGCTCACCGGGGGAGGCAACTAATGAAAAACTGTTTTTT; CDR3 protein: CASSPGEATNEKLFF; clone size: -; J gene: TRBJ1-4; D gene: -; V gene: TRBV18
CDR3 DNA: TGTGCCAGCAGCCGCCCGGGACAGGGTACCCACGAGCAGTTCTTC; CDR3 protein: CASSRPGQGTHEQFF; clone size: -; J gene: TRBJ2-1; D gene: TRBD1; V gene: TRBV7-3
CDR3 DNA: TGCGCCAGCAGCCTTTTAGTTTCCGAGACCCAGTACTTC; CDR3 protein: CASSLLVSETQYF; clone size: few; J gene: TRBJ2-5; D gene: -; V gene: TRBV4-1
CDR3 DNA: TGTGCCAGCAGTGGGGGGGGGACCCAGTACTTC; CDR3 protein: CASSGGGTQYF; clone size: -; J gene: TRBJ2-5; D gene: TRBD2; V gene: TRBV6-1
CDR3 DNA: TGTGCTAGCAGCTTACACCTGAGCTCCTACAATGAGCAGTTCTTC; CDR3 protein: CASSLHLSSYNEQFF; clone size: -; J gene: TRBJ2-1; D gene: -; V gene: TRBV7-7
CDR3 DNA: TGCGCCAGCAGCCAAGCGGACAGGGCATACACCGGGGAGCTGTTTTTT; CDR3 protein: CASSQADRAYTGELFF; clone size: once; J gene: TRBJ2-2; D gene: TRBD1; V gene: TRBV4-3
CDR3 DNA: TGCGCCAGCAGCCATCAAGTGCTAGCACAAGATACGCAGTATTTT; CDR3 protein: CASSHQVLAQDTQYF; clone size: -; J gene: TRBJ2-3; D gene: -; V gene: TRBV4-1
CDR3 DNA: TGTGCCAGCAGTTACTCCGGACAGGGGAGCACTGAAGCTTTCTTT; CDR3 protein: CASSYSGQGSTEAFF; clone size: few; J gene: TRBJ1-1; D gene: TRBD1; V gene: TRBV6-6
CDR3 DNA: TGTGCCAGCAGCCGACTAGCGACGAACACCGGGGAGCTGTTTTTT; CDR3 protein: CASSRLATNTGELFF; clone size: -; J gene: TRBJ2-2; D gene: TRBD2; V gene: TRBV5-6
CDR3 DNA: TGCGCCAGCAGCTACAATACAGGGGATGGGCAGCCCCAGCATTTT; CDR3 protein: CASSYNTGDGQPQHF; clone size: -; J gene: TRBJ1-5; D gene: TRBD1; V gene: TRBV5-1
CDR3 DNA: TGTGCCAGTATGGAGAGGAAAAGCAATCAGCCCCAGCATTTT; CDR3 protein: CASMERKSNQPQHF; clone size: -; J gene: TRBJ1-5; D gene: -; V gene: TRBV19
CDR3 DNA: TGTGCCAGCAGCGTAGGCTATATATGGGACAGGGGGTCCTACAATGAGCAGTTCTTC; CDR3 protein: CASSVGYIWDRGSYNEQFF; clone size: -; J gene: TRBJ2-1; D gene: TRBD1; V gene: TRBV9
CDR3 DNA: TGCAGTGCTCTACCCTCACCCCTCCACTTT; CDR3 protein: CSALPSPLHF; clone size: few; J gene: TRBJ1-6; D gene: -; V gene: TRBV20-1
CDR3 DNA: TGCGCCAGCAGCCTGGCGCCGGGACTAAGTAACAATGAGCAGTTCTTC; CDR3 protein: CASSLAPGLSNNEQFF; clone size: few; J gene: TRBJ2-1; D gene: TRBD2; V gene: TRBV5-1
CDR3 DNA: TGTGCCAGCACCCCTACCGGCAGGCCCGAATATAGCAATCAGCCCCAGCATTTT; CDR3 protein: CASTPTGRPEYSNQPQHF; clone size: -; J gene: TRBJ1-5; D gene: -; V gene: TRBV28
CDR3 DNA: TGTGCCAGCAGCGCCCGGGGAGGGGGGTTCAGCTCCTACAATGAGCAGTTCTTC; CDR3 protein: CASSARGGGFSSYNEQFF; clone size: few; J gene: TRBJ2-1; D gene: -; V gene: TRBV9
CDR3 DNA: TGTGCCAGCAGCTTCTGGGGCGGGAGAAGGAGGGAGACCCAGTACTTC; CDR3 protein: CASSFWGGRRRETQYF; clone size: -; J gene: TRBJ2-5; D gene: TRBD2; V gene: TRBV7-9
CDR3 DNA: TGTGCCAGCAGTTACATAGGGACTAGCAATGAGCAGTTCTTC; CDR3 protein: CASSYIGTSNEQFF; clone size: -; J gene: TRBJ2-1; D gene: TRBD2; V gene: TRBV6-6
CDR3 DNA: TGTGCCAGCAGCTTAGATCAGGCCGCATCCCACAATGAGCAGTTCTTC; CDR3 protein: CASSLDQAASHNEQFF; clone size: few; J gene: TRBJ2-1; D gene: -; V gene: TRBV7-6
CDR3 DNA: TGTGCCAGCAGCTTAAGACAGGGGGCTATAGTAGCTGGAAACACCATATATTTT; CDR3 protein: CASSLRQGAIVAGNTIYF; clone size: -; J gene: TRBJ1-3; D gene: TRBD1; V gene: TRBV13
CDR3 DNA: TGTGCCAGCAGTTTTAAGGTTCGGGGGATCCAGTACTTC; CDR3 protein: CASSFKVRGIQYF; clone size: once; J gene: TRBJ2-5; D gene: -; V gene: TRBV27
CDR3 DNA: TGTGCCAGCAGCCCCGGGGGGGCAGGGGTATTCCAAGAGACCCAGTACTTC; CDR3 protein: CASSPGGAGVFQETQYF; clone size: -; J gene: TRBJ2-5; D gene: TRBD2; V gene: TRBV28
CDR3 DNA: TGTGCTAGTGGTTTGGTTTTTTTTACAGGGGTGGCGGGGACCCAGTACTTC; CDR3 protein: CASGLVFFTGVAGTQYF; clone size: -; J gene: TRBJ2-5; D gene: TRBD1; V gene: TRBV12-5
CDR3 DNA: TGCGCCAGCAGCTTGCGGGGGGGAGGATTTGGGAATGAGCAGTTCTTC; CDR3 protein: CASSLRGGGFGNEQFF; clone size: -; J gene: TRBJ2-1; D gene: TRBD2; V gene: TRBV5-1
CDR3 DNA: TGTGCCACCAGCAGAGGGGGACTAGCGGGAGCGGGGACCCAGTACTTC; CDR3 protein: CATSRGGLAGAGTQYF; clone size: few; J gene: TRBJ2-5; D gene: TRBD2; V gene: TRBV15
CDR3 DNA: TGTGCCAGCAGCTTAGTAGCGGGAGGCTCTGGAGAGCAGTTCTTC; CDR3 protein: CASSLVAGGSGEQFF; clone size: -; J gene: TRBJ2-1; D gene: TRBD2; V gene: TRBV7-2
CDR3 DNA: TGTGCCAGCTCCCATGGGGGCAGGGGATTTGGAGAGCAGTACTTC; CDR3 protein: CASSHGGRGFGEQYF; clone size: -; J gene: TRBJ2-7; D gene: -; V gene: TRBV28
CDR3 DNA: TGTGCCAGCTCGGGACGGGACAAAGATCAGCCCCAGCATTTT; CDR3 protein: CASSGRDKDQPQHF; clone size: few; J gene: TRBJ1-5; D gene: -; V gene: TRBV18
CDR3 DNA: TGTGCCAGTAGTATAACACAGGCGAACACCGGGGAGCTGTTTTTT; CDR3 protein: CASSITQANTGELFF; clone size: few; J gene: TRBJ2-2; D gene: -; V gene: TRBV19
CDR3 DNA: TGTGCCAGCTCACCACGCCGAACAACCCAAGAGACCCAGTACTTC; CDR3 protein: CASSPRRTTQETQYF; clone size: once; J gene: TRBJ2-5; D gene: -; V gene: TRBV18
CDR3 DNA: TGTGCCAGCAGCTTAGGGGGGCATGGCAATCAGCCCCAGCATTTT; CDR3 protein: CASSLGGHGNQPQHF; clone size: -; J gene: TRBJ1-5; D gene: -; V gene: TRBV7-9
CDR3 DNA: TGTGCCAGCAGAGCCGGGACAGGAGCTTATAGCAATCAGCCCCAGCATTTT; CDR3 protein: CASRAGTGAYSNQPQHF; clone size: -; J gene: TRBJ1-5; D gene: TRBD1; V gene: TRBV28
CDR3 DNA: TGTGCCAGCAGAACTAGCGGGAGACTTTACGAGCAGTACTTC; CDR3 protein: CASRTSGRLYEQYF; clone size: few; J gene: TRBJ2-7; D gene: TRBD2; V gene: TRBV2
CDR3 DNA: TGTGCCACGGAGAATGAAAAACTGTTTTTT; CDR3 protein: CATENEKLFF; clone size: few; J gene: TRBJ1-4; D gene: -; V gene: TRBV19